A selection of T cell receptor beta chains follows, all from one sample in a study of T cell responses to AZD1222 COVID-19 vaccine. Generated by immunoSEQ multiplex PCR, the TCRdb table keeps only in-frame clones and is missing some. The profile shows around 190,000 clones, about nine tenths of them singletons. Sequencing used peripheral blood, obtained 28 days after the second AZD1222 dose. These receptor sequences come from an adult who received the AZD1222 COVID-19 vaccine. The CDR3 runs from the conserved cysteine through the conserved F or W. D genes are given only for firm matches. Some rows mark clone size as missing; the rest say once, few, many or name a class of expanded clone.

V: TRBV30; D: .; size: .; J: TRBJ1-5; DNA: TGTGCCTGGAGTGTAGGTTATAAGGGCAGGGTCAATCAGCCCCAGCATTTT; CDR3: CAWSVGYKGRVNQPQHF
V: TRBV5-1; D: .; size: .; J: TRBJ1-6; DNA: TGCGCCAGCAGCCCCGGACTGCCTGCTAGTTCACCCCTCCACTTT; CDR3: CASSPGLPASSPLHF
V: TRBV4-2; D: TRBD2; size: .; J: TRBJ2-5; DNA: TGTGCCAGCAGCCTCCGGACTAGCGGGGAGGGGAGGACCCAGTACTTC; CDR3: CASSLRTSGEGRTQYF
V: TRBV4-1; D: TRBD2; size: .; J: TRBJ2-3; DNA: TGCGCCAGCAGCCAAGAAGGTCCAGCGGGAGGAGCAGATACGCAGTATTTT; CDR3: CASSQEGPAGGADTQYF
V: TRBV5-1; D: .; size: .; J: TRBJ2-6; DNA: TGCGCCAGCGGGGCCCCTGGGGCCAACGTCCTGACTTTC; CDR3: CASGAPGANVLTF
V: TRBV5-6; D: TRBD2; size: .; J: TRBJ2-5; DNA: TGTGCCAGCAGCCCTCGCTGGGGGAGGGCCTGGGAGACCCAGTACTTC; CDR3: CASSPRWGRAWETQYF
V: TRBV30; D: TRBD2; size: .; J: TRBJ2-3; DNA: TGTGCCTGGAGTGTGGGACTAGCGGGTGGGACAGATACGCAGTATTTT; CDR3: CAWSVGLAGGTDTQYF
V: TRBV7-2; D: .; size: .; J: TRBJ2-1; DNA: TGTGCCAGCAGCTTAGCATTTAGCTACAATGAGCAGTTCTTC; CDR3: CASSLAFSYNEQFF
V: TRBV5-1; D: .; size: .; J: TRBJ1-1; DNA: TGCGCCAGCAGCTTTTTGGGGGGCCCGAACACTGAAGCTTTCTTT; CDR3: CASSFLGGPNTEAFF
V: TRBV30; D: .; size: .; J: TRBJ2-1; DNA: TGTGCCTGGAGTGGTCCCCCCAGCGGACACAATGAGCAGTTCTTC; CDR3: CAWSGPPSGHNEQFF
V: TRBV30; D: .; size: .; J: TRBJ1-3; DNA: TGTGCCTGGAGTGTACTTGGGTCTTTTGGAAACACCATATATTTT; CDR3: CAWSVLGSFGNTIYF
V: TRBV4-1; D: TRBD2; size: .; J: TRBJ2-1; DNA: TGCGCCAGCAGCCATGCGGGAGGCTACAATGAGCAGTTCTTC; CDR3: CASSHAGGYNEQFF
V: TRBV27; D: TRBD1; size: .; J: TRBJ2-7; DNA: TGTGCCAGCAGCCAGCGGACAGGGATGTCCTACGAGCAGTACTTC; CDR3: CASSQRTGMSYEQYF
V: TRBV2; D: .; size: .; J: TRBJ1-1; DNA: TGTGCCAGCAGTGAGCGGCGGTCGAACACTGAAGCTTTCTTT; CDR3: CASSERRSNTEAFF
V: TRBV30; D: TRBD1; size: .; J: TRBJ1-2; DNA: TGTGCCTGGATCTACGGACAGGGCTCTGGCTACACCTTC; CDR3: CAWIYGQGSGYTF
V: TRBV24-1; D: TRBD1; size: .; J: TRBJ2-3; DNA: TGTGCCACCAGTGATTCTGGACAGGGCCCTCTTGGCACAGATACGCAGTATTTT; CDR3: CATSDSGQGPLGTDTQYF
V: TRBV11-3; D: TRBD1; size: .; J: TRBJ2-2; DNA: TGTGCCAGCAGCTTAGACCTGACAGGGACGAACACCGGGGAGCTGTTTTTT; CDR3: CASSLDLTGTNTGELFF
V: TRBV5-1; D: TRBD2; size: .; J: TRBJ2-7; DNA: TGCGCCAGCAGCTCCGGGACTAGCGGGGTGAGCTCCTACGAGCAGTACTTC; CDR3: CASSSGTSGVSSYEQYF
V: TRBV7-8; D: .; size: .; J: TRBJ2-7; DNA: TGTGCCAGCAGCCCGGGACGCTCGGGCTACGAGCAGTACTTC; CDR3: CASSPGRSGYEQYF
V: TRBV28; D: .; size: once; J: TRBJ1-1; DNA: TGTGCCACCGGGGGCCAAACCCTGAAAGCTTTCTTT; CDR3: CATGGQTLKAFF
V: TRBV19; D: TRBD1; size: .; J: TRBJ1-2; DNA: TGTGCCAGTATCCCCCGGGACAGGGTTGCTGGCTACACCTTC; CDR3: CASIPRDRVAGYTF
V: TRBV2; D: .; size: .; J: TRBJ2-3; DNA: TGTGCCAGCAGTGACCTACTGGGGGATACGCAGTATTTT; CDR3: CASSDLLGDTQYF
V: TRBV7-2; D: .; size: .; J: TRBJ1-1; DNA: TGTGCCAGCAGCTTACCAGGGGTGGTAACTGAAGCTTTCTTT; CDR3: CASSLPGVVTEAFF
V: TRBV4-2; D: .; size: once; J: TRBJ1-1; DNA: TGTGCCAGCAGCCAAGGAGGACGACAGTTAGACACTGAAGCTTTCTTT; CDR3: CASSQGGRQLDTEAFF
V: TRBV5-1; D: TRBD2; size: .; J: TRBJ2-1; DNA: TGCGCCAGCAGCTTGGCGGGAGCGGGAGAAACCCCACTGTCCTACAATGAGCAGTTCTTC; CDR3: CASSLAGAGETPLSYNEQFF
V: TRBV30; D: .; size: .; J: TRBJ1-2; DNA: TGTGCCTGCTTCGTGGGACGGGAAGGCTACACCTTC; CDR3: CACFVGREGYTF
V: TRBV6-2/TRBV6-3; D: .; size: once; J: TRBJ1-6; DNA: TGTGCCAGCAGTTTCGAGAGTCCACCCCTCCACTTT; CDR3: CASSFESPPLHF
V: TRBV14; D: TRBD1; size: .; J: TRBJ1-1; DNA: TGTGCCAGCAGCCAAATGACAGGGAAGAGGAACACTGAAGCTTTCTTT; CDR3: CASSQMTGKRNTEAFF
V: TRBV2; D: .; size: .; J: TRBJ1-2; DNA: TGTGCCAGCGTTGGGACGGCAGCTCTTGCCGGGAGCTACACCTTC; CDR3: CASVGTAALAGSYTF
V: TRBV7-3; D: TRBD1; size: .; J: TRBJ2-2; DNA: TGTGCCAGCAGCTCCCGTCCAAGGTTTAGGGACAGCCACACCACGAACACCGGGGAGCTGTTTTTT; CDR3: CASSSRPRFRDSHTTNTGELFF
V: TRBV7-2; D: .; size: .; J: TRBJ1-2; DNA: TGTGCCAGCAGCTTTAGTGCGTCTAACTATGGCTACACCTTC; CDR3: CASSFSASNYGYTF
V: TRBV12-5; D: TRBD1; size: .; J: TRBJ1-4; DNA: TGTGCTAGTGGTTTAGGGGACAGAGAATATGAAAAACTGTTTTTT; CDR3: CASGLGDREYEKLFF
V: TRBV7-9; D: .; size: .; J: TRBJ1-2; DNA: TGTGCCAGCAGCCTAGGCGGGGTTAACTATGGCTACACCTTC; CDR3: CASSLGGVNYGYTF
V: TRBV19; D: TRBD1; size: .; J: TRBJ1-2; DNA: TGTGCCAGTATTCTCCGCCTACAGGGGGCATATGGCTACACCTTC; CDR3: CASILRLQGAYGYTF
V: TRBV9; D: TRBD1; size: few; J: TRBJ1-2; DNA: TGTGCCAGCAGCCCCTCCCCGGGGGAGGACAGGCCTCACTTAGGCTATGGCTACACCTTC; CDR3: CASSPSPGEDRPHLGYGYTF
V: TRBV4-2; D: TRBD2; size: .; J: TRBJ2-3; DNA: TGTGCCAGCAGCCAAGGTAGCGGGAGGGGACCTAGCACAGATACGCAGTATTTT; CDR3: CASSQGSGRGPSTDTQYF
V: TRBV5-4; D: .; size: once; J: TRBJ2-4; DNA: TGTGCCAGCAGCTTGCACCGCGAAAACATTCAGTACTTC; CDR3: CASSLHRENIQYF
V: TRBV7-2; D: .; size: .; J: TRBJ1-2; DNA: TGTGCCAGCTCAGAGAACTTTAACTATGGCTACACCTTC; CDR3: CASSENFNYGYTF
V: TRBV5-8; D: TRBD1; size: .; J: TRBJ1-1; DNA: TGTGCCAGCAGCGGGAGCCGGGACAGGGTTCACACTGAAGCTTTCTTT; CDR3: CASSGSRDRVHTEAFF
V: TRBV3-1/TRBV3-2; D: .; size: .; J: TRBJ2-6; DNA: TGTGCCAGCAGCCCCCGGGACCCGAAGGTATCTGGGGCCAACGTCCTGACTTTC; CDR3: CASSPRDPKVSGANVLTF
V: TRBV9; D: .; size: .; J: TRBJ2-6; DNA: TGTGCCAGCAGCGTCAGGGGAAGCCCTTTTGGGGCCAACGTCCTGACTTTC; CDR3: CASSVRGSPFGANVLTF
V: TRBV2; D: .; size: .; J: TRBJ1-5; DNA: TGTGCCAGCAGTGAGTTCGGCTATAGCAATCAGCCCCAGCATTTT; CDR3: CASSEFGYSNQPQHF
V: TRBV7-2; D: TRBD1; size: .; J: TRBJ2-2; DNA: TGTGCCAGCAGCTTCATAGGATCTGGGACAGGTTCAAGAGGGGAGCTGTTTTTT; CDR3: CASSFIGSGTGSRGELFF
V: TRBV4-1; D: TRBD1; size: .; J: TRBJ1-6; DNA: TGCGCCAGCAGCCAAGAGCGACAGGGAACACCCCTCCACTTT; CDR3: CASSQERQGTPLHF
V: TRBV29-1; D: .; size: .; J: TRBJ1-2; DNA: TGCAGCGTGGAATCTTGGGGTCAGGGCTACACCTTC; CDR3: CSVESWGQGYTF
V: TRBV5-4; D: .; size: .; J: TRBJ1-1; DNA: TGTGCCAGCAGCACCACAGTGAACACTGAAGCTTTCTTT; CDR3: CASSTTVNTEAFF
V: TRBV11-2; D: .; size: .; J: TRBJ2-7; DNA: TGTGCCAGCAGGGCAGGGGAAACCTACGAGCAGTACTTC; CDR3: CASRAGETYEQYF
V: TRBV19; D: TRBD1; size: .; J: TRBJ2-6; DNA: TGTGCCAGTAGTTTACAGGGGGCGGCTGGGGCCAACGTCCTGACTTTC; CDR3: CASSLQGAAGANVLTF
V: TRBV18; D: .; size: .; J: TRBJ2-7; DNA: TGTGCCAGCTCTCCCAACTCCTACGAGCAGTACTTC; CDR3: CASSPNSYEQYF
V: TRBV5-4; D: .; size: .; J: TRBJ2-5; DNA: TGTGCCAGCAGCTTGGGAGGCGGCGAAGAGACCCAGTACTTC; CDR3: CASSLGGGEETQYF
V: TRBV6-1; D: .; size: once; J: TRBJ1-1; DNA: TGTGCCAGCAGTGAACAGGTAGTGAACACTGAAGCTTTCTTT; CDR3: CASSEQVVNTEAFF
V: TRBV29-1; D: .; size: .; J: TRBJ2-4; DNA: TGCAGCGTCCTCGGGGCCGGTGGAAACATTCAGTACTTC; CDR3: CSVLGAGGNIQYF
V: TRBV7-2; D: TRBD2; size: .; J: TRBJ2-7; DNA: TGTGCCAGCAGCTTAGCGGGGACTAGCGGGGGCTACGAGCAGTACTTC; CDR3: CASSLAGTSGGYEQYF
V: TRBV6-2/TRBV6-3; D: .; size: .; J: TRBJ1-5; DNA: TGTGCCAGCAGTTACGGGGGGTATAGCAATCAGCCCCAGCATTTT; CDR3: CASSYGGYSNQPQHF
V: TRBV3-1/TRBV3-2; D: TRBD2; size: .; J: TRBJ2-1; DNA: TGTGCCAGCAGCCCCAAGGGACTAGCGAACAATGAGCAGTTCTTC; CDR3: CASSPKGLANNEQFF